Listed here are 5 T cell receptor beta chains from one sample, sequenced in a study of blood T cell repertoires in COVID-19. The method was immunoSEQ multiplex PCR; TCRdb's version includes in-frame clones alone and lacks a portion of them. The data contain approximately 100,000 clones, around 90% of them seen just once; the ten biggest clones take up roughly 17%. The sample was peripheral blood. The source of these receptors is a middle-aged man with acute or convalescent COVID-19.

This chain connects TRBV19 to TRBJ2-3, with a weak D call TRBD1 (5 bases). Per the germline V gene, CDR1 is LNHDA and CDR2 is SQIVND (reference sequence). The V and J ends lost 5 bases and 0 bases respectively, with 12 bases between them. The CDR3 covers 15 residues. CDR3 sequence (DNA): TGTGCCAGTAGTTATGGGCAGGGAAGCACAGATACGCAGTATTTT. Translating gives CASSYGQGSTDTQYF.

V usage is TRBV7-8 and J usage is TRBJ2-1, with 10 nucleotides matching TRBD2. The CDR3 runs 20 residues. Germline CDR1 is SGHVS and CDR2 is FQNEAQ. The ends lost 5 bases at V and 1 base at J; junction bases unmatched: 17. The CDR3 reads CASSPREERGGLRSYNEQFF. CDR3 in DNA: TGTGCCAGCAGCCCACGGGAGGAGCGGGGGGGCCTTAGGTCCTACAATGAGCAGTTCTTC. The complete variable domain, with remaining parts taken from reference TRBV7-8 and TRBJ2-1, reads GAGVSQSPRYKVAKRGQDVALRCDPISGHVSLFWYQQALGQGPEFLTYFQNEAQLDKSGLPSDRFFAERPEGSVSTLKIQRTQQEDSAVYLCASSPREERGGLRSYNEQFFGPGTRLTVL.

The genes are TRBV6-5 and TRBJ2-1, with TRBD1 matching over 7 bases. V trimming: 4 bases; J trimming: 5 bases; junction bases outside the gene matches: 11. The CDR3 consists of 16 residues. Germline V gene data show CDR1 as MNHEY and CDR2 as SVGAGI. The chain's CDR3 is CASSLATGDSHNEQFF. For the CDR3, the DNA is TGTGCCAGCAGTTTAGCTACAGGGGATTCCCACAATGAGCAGTTCTTC.

The gene calls are TRBV7-9 and TRBJ2-3, with D possibly TRBD1 on 6 matching bases. V was cut by 5 bases and J by 3 bases, with 12 bases left in between. The CDR3 extends over 14 amino acids. Germline CDR1 reads SEHNR; CDR2 reads FQNEAQ (reference sequence). Here the CDR3 DNA reads TGTGCCAGCAGCACAAGAGGGGGAACAGATACGCAGTATTTT. This codes for CASSTRGGTDTQYF.

The chain combines TRBV12-3 or TRBV12-4 with TRBJ1-2; TRBD1 matches 10 bases. J was trimmed by 8 bases and V by 8 bases; bases with no gene match: 8. The CDR3 extends over 13 amino acids. For the CDR3, the DNA is TGTGCCAGCCTAAGACAGGGGGCTGGCGGCTACACCTTC. Protein: CASLRQGAGGYTF.